Presented here are 6 T cell receptor beta chains from one specimen sequenced in a study of prognosis after radiotherapy for stage I lung cancer. Amplification of the TCR beta CDR3 (from genomic DNA) was done by two-round multiplex PCR. Round one of PCR was performed, and it used primers specific to each TRBV and TRBJ gene. MiXCR, run by TCRdb on the multiplex PCR reads, gives a single entry per CDR3 protein. The table shows tens of thousands of distinct CDR3 sequences, with approximately 44% occurring only once. The sample was PBMCs, taken before or after stereotactic body radiation therapy (not recorded which). These TCRs come from a donor aged 50 or older with non-small cell lung cancer.

At least ten counts were recorded for this clonotype. The CDR3 DNA follows: TGTGCCAGCAGCTTAATGGTTAGCGGACCAAACTACGAGCAGTACTTC. Translation: CASSLMVSGPNYEQYF. This chain connects TRBV11-2 to TRBJ2-7; D might be TRBD2 (6 bases). Germline assignment: CDR1 SGHAT and CDR2 FQNNGV. V was pared by 2 bases and J by 3 bases, with 17 bases between. This CDR3 comprises 16 residues.

Regarding this clonotype: Sequence at one end of the junction differs from germline and may be a read error. This chain links TRBV5-1 with TRBJ2-7, with 8 bases lining up with TRBD2. This CDR3 spans 15 amino acids. Germline V gives CDR1 SGHRS, CDR2 YFSETQ. CDR3 DNA: TGCTCCAGCAGCCAACTAGCGGCGCCCAACTACGAGCAGTACTTC. This codes for CSSSQLAAPNYEQYF.

This clonotype was seen repeatedly, ten times or more. The chain recombines TRBV3-1 with TRBJ2-7, with TRBD2 matching 10 bases. V lost 5 bases and J lost 3; bases outside the gene matches: 7. Looked up from germline, CDR1 is LGHDT and CDR2 is YNNKEL (reference sequence). The CDR3 consists of 15 residues. The chain's CDR3 is CASSSLAGVSYEQYF. The CDR3 DNA sequence: TGTGCCAGCAGCAGCCTAGCGGGAGTAAGCTACGAGCAGTACTTC.

This clonotype was recorded at least ten times. This chain links TRBV5-1 with TRBJ1-1; unclear D gene. Trimming pared 0 bases from V and 0 bases from J, leaving 3 bases between. Germline V CDR1 and CDR2: SGHRS, YFSETQ. The CDR3 consists of 13 residues. The DNA of the CDR3 is TGCGCCAGCAGCTTGGACCTGAACACTGAAGCTTTCTTT. It yields the protein CASSLDLNTEAFF.

The chain uses TRBV11-3 and TRBJ1-1; D not resolved. The CDR3 totals 13 residues. The ends were cut back, 2 bases at V and 2 bases at J, with 6 bases in the middle. From germline, CDR1 is SGHNT and CDR2 YENEEA. The CDR3 region has the DNA TGTGCCAGCAGCTTATTCCTAAACACTGAAGCTTTCTTT. Protein sequence: CASSLFLNTEAFF.

This clonotype is judged medium-sized (0.01 to 0.1%). V and J are TRBV11-2 and TRBJ2-7; tentatively, D is TRBD1 or TRBD2 (5 bases each). Germline lookup yields CDR1 SGHAT and CDR2 FQNNGV. V was trimmed by 2 bases and J by 1 base, leaving 15 bases between them. The CDR3 is 16 residues long. In DNA form, the CDR3 reads TGTGCCAGCAGCTTAAACACCGGGACGGCGTCCTACGAGCAGTACTTC. Protein product: CASSLNTGTASYEQYF.